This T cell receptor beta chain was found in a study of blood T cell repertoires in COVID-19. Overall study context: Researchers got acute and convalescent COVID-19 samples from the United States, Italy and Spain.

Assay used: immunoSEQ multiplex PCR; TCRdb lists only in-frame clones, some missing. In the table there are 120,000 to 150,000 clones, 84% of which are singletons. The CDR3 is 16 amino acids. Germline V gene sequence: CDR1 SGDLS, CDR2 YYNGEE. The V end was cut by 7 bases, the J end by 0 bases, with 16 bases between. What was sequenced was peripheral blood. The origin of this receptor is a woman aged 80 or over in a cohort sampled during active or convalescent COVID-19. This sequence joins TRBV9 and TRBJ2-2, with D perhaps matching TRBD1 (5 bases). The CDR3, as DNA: TGTGCCAGCTCCCCACTCAGGGTCGCGAACACCGGGGAGCTGTTTTTT. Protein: CASSPLRVANTGELFF.